A selection of T cell receptor beta chains follows, all from one sample in a study of T cell repertoires in cytomegalovirus infection. Their antigens remain unidentified. TCRdb analysed the reads with MiXCR anew, one entry per CDR3 protein. The table includes some 350,000 distinct CDR3 sequences, roughly 28% detected once. The source material was cultured PBMCs, sampled from culture after CMV antigen stimulation. The receptors originated from a human donor in good health (CMV status not recorded). Some clones in this sample may be carry-over from other donors' samples. CDR3s leave out the opening cysteine and the closing phenylalanine or tryptophan.

V	J	CDR3
TRBV3-1	TRBJ2-1	ASSREVGGEQF
TRBV20-1	TRBJ2-1	SARGLPGLAYSYNEQF
TRBV14	TRBJ1-6	ASSQVATGTSPLH
TRBV5-4	TRBJ2-7	ASSSGGGLSYEQY
TRBV19	TRBJ2-7	ASSIGLADSYEQY
TRBV19	TRBJ2-6	ASSIGLISGANVLT
TRBV12-3/TRBV12-4	TRBJ1-3	ASRATGEGNTIY
TRBV2	TRBJ2-2	ASSARGWNTGELF
TRBV19	TRBJ1-5	ASSPTGTGEHQPQH
TRBV19	TRBJ1-2	ASSIDREKGYT
TRBV2	TRBJ2-3	ASSERIPTTDTQY
TRBV7-9	TRBJ1-2	ASSSGRVYGYT
TRBV19	TRBJ2-5	ASRGPPGTQETQY
TRBV20-1	TRBJ1-1	SAAPRGVTTEAF
TRBV27	TRBJ2-7	ASRAGGGNSYEQY
TRBV27	TRBJ1-2	ASSLIKSGAYNYGYT
TRBV6-5	TRBJ1-5	ASSSVGGGNQPQH
TRBV7-9	TRBJ1-6	ASSSGQGSSYNSPLH
TRBV20-1	TRBJ2-5	SAPGRPLKETQY
TRBV10-3	TRBJ1-2	AISPGQGTYT
TRBV11-2	TRBJ2-1	ASRGPLLGNEQF
TRBV18	TRBJ2-1	ASSSGEQF
TRBV7-8	TRBJ2-7	ASSLGRVSSYEQY
TRBV6-1	TRBJ2-5	ASSETGGHLKTQY
TRBV4-2	TRBJ1-3	ASSQDRTSGNTIY
TRBV7-9	TRBJ2-2	AIGTAANTGELF
TRBV7-9	TRBJ1-5	ASSGGLNQPQH
TRBV7-8	TRBJ1-1	ASSPRVGGNTEAF
TRBV20-1	TRBJ2-3	SAILAKGADTQY
TRBV7-2	TRBJ1-5	ASSLTETGGGQPQH
TRBV18	TRBJ1-5	ASSPRGGGSNQPQH
TRBV5-4	TRBJ1-1	ASSLASGVMNTEAF
TRBV18	TRBJ1-4	ASSPPGRSNEKLF
TRBV10-3	TRBJ2-7	AISDHQGSGEQY
TRBV20-1	TRBJ1-6	SARRGKHFPNSPLH
TRBV19	TRBJ2-3	ASSKVGLHTDTQY
TRBV10-3	TRBJ2-3	AISESGDTQY
TRBV7-8	TRBJ2-1	ASSLVPSETGASREQF
TRBV12-3/TRBV12-4	TRBJ1-3	ASSDPTHRDNTIY
TRBV6-6	TRBJ1-4	ASSYTDTTNEKLF
TRBV20-1	TRBJ2-4	SAYPGLAGVAKNIQY
TRBV7-9	TRBJ1-1	ASSQGQTELNTEAF
TRBV6-5	TRBJ2-1	ASSYSKGNLGNEQF
TRBV19	TRBJ2-3	ASSIYFTDTQY